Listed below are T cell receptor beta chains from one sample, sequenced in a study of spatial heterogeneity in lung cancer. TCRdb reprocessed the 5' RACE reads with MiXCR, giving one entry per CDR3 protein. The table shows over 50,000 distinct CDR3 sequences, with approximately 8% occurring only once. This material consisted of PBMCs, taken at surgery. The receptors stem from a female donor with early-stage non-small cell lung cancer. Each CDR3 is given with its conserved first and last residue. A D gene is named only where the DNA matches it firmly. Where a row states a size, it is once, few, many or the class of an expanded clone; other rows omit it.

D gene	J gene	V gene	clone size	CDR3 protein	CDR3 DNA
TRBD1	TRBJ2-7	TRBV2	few	CASSSGQGAYEQYF	TGTGCCAGCAGTTCGGGACAGGGGGCCTACGAGCAGTACTTC
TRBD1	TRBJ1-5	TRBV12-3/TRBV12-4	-	CASSGPRTGRNQPQHF	TGTGCCAGCAGTGGGCCCAGGACAGGGCGAAATCAGCCCCAGCATTTT
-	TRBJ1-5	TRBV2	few	CASSVDRNQPQHF	TGTGCCAGCAGCGTTGACAGAAATCAGCCCCAGCATTTT
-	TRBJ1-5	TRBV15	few	CATSRVGGLRGPQHF	TGTGCCACCAGCAGAGTGGGAGGCTTGAGGGGGCCCCAGCATTTT
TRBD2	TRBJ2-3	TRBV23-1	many	CASSQSAGLAGGPDTQYF	TGCGCCAGCAGTCAATCCGCAGGACTAGCGGGAGGGCCAGATACGCAGTATTTT
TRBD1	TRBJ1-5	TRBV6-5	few	CASSQNRGNQPQHF	TGTGCCAGCAGTCAAAACAGGGGAAATCAGCCCCAGCATTTT
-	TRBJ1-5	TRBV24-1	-	CATSDPGPGNQPQHF	TGTGCCACCAGTGATCCCGGGCCAGGGAATCAGCCCCAGCATTTT
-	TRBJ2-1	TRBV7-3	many	CASSTSRGDYNEQFF	TGTGCCAGCAGCACCAGCCGCGGGGACTACAATGAGCAGTTCTTC
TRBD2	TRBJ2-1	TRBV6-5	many	CASSLGLAGDLQFF	TGTGCCAGCAGCCTGGGACTAGCGGGAGACCTGCAGTTCTTC
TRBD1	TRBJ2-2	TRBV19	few	CASSHRGRTGELFF	TGTGCCAGTAGCCACAGGGGGCGCACCGGGGAGCTGTTTTTT
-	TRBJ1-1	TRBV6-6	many	CASSLWGDTEAFF	TGTGCCAGCAGTCTTTGGGGGGACACTGAAGCTTTCTTT
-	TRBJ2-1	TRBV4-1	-	CASSQDQEPGRGPF	TGCGCCAGCAGCCAAGATCAAGAGCCGGGACGGGGTCCTTTC
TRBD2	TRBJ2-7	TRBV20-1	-	CSAAVTSGRNEQYF	TGCAGTGCTGCCGTTACTAGCGGGAGGAACGAGCAGTACTTC
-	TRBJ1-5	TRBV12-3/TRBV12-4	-	CASSPLGQSNQPQHF	TGTGCCAGCAGTCCCTTGGGTCAGAGCAATCAGCCCCAGCATTTT
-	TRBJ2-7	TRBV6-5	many	CASSSPGTRTYEQYF	TGTGCCAGCAGTAGTCCCGGGACAAGGACCTACGAGCAGTACTTC
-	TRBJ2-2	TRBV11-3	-	CASSLDPGNTGELFF	TGTGCCAGCAGCTTAGATCCAGGGAACACCGGGGAGCTGTTTTTT
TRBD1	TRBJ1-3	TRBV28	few	CASSRVTGGSGNTIYF	TGTGCCAGCAGCCGAGTTACAGGGGGCTCTGGAAACACCATATATTTT
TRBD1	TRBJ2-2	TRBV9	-	CASSVGTGANTGELFF	TGTGCCAGCAGCGTGGGGACAGGAGCGAACACCGGGGAGCTGTTTTTT
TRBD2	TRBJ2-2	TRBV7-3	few	CASSFSRGIRGGNTGELFF	TGTGCCAGCAGCTTCAGCCGGGGGATCCGCGGGGGAAACACCGGGGAGCTGTTTTTT
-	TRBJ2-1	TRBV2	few	CASNLDTSNEQFF	TGTGCCAGCAACTTGGACACTTCCAATGAGCAGTTCTTC
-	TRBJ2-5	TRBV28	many	CASSSRDPAGETQYF	TGTGCCAGCAGTTCCCGGGACCCAGCAGGAGAGACCCAGTACTTC
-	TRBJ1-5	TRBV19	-	CASSIEGHTYQPQHF	TGTGCCAGTAGTATAGAAGGACATACGTATCAGCCCCAGCATTTT
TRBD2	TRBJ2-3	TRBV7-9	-	CASMGTSGSTDTQYF	TGTGCCAGCATGGGGACTAGCGGTTCCACAGATACGCAGTATTTT
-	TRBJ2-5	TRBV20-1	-	CSARRAGEETQYF	TGCAGTGCCAGAAGGGCGGGCGAAGAGACCCAGTACTTC
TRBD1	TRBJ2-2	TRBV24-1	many	CATTQGAAGELFF	TGTGCCACTACACAGGGGGCCGCCGGGGAGCTGTTTTTT
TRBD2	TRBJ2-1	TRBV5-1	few	CASSKGTSAYYNEQFF	TGCGCCAGCAGCAAGGGGACTAGCGCCTACTACAATGAGCAGTTCTTC
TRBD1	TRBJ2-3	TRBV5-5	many	CASLTGASTDTQYF	TGTGCCAGCCTGACAGGGGCTTCCACAGATACGCAGTATTTT
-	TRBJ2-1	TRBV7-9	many	CASSVARVFNEQFF	TGTGCCAGCAGCGTAGCCAGGGTGTTCAATGAGCAGTTCTTC
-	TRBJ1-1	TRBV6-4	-	CASSPTGMNTEAFF	TGTGCCAGCAGTCCGACGGGAATGAACACTGAAGCTTTCTTT
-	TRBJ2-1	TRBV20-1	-	CSAMVGPYNEQFF	TGCAGTGCTATGGTAGGGCCCTACAATGAGCAGTTCTTC
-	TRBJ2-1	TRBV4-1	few	CASSQDAESYNEQFF	TGCGCCAGCAGCCAAGACGCTGAGTCATACAATGAGCAGTTCTTC
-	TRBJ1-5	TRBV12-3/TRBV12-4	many	CASSFAADNQPQHF	TGTGCCAGCAGTTTTGCGGCGGACAATCAGCCCCAGCATTTT
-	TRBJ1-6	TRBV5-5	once	CASSFDPGTDYSPLHF	TGTGCCAGCAGCTTTGACCCCGGGACGGATTATTCACCCCTCCACTTT
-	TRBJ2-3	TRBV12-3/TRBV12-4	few	CASSFNRDTQYF	TGTGCCAGCAGTTTTAATAGAGATACGCAGTATTTT
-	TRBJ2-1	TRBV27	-	CASSSDLPSSYNEQFF	TGTGCCAGCAGTTCTGACTTACCCAGCTCCTACAATGAGCAGTTCTTC
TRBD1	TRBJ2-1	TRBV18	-	CASSRGQGLNEQFF	TGTGCCAGCTCACGTGGACAGGGATTGAATGAGCAGTTCTTC
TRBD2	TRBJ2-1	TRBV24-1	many	CATSPTPGLPDNEQFF	TGTGCCACCAGCCCGACTCCGGGACTACCTGACAATGAGCAGTTCTTC
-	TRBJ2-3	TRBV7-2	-	CASSFRGPSTDTQYF	TGTGCCAGCAGCTTCCGGGGGCCCAGCACAGATACGCAGTATTTT
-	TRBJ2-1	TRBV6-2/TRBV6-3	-	CASKAQIYNEQFF	TGTGCCAGCAAGGCTCAGATATACAATGAGCAGTTCTTC
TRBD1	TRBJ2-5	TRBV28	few	CASRRTGGMNQETQYF	TGTGCCAGCAGGCGGACAGGGGGCATGAACCAAGAGACCCAGTACTTC
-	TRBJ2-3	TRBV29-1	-	CSGAPAGGTDTQYF	TGCAGCGGGGCGCCGGCAGGGGGCACAGATACGCAGTATTTT
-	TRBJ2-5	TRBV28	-	CANSPRGLQETQYF	TGTGCCAACAGTCCCAGGGGACTCCAAGAGACCCAGTACTTC
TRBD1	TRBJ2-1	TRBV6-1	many	CASSRSGQAVEQFF	TGTGCCAGCAGCCGGTCGGGACAGGCGGTTGAGCAGTTCTTC
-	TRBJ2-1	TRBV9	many	CASSPWRGGNEQFF	TGTGCCAGCAGCCCCTGGAGGGGGGGGAATGAGCAGTTCTTC
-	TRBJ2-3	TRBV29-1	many	CSVEPQDSSTDTQYF	TGCAGCGTTGAACCGCAGGATTCTAGCACAGATACGCAGTATTTT
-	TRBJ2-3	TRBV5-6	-	CASSLYPGLGTDTQYF	TGTGCCAGCAGCTTGTACCCCGGTCTGGGCACAGATACGCAGTATTTT
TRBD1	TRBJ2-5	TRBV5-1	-	CASSMDRVQETQYF	TGCGCCAGCAGCATGGACAGGGTCCAAGAGACCCAGTACTTC
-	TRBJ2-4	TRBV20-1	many	CSARDGRVGRLAKNIQYF	TGCAGTGCTAGAGATGGCCGGGTGGGTCGCCTGGCCAAAAACATTCAGTACTTC